Below are 30 T cell receptor beta chains sequenced from a single sample in a study of neoadjuvant anti-PD-1 for oral cavity cancer. Time point noted: after neoadjuvant nivolumab, at surgical resection. The method was immunoSEQ multiplex PCR; TCRdb's version includes in-frame clones alone and lacks a portion of them. Among 11,000 to 15,000 clones, over 65% were seen once, and the ten largest hold about 2%. The material sequenced was PBMCs, taken after nivolumab (anti-PD-1) treatment. The source of these receptors is a person aged 40 to 85 with oral cavity squamous cell carcinoma.

V and J are TRBV7-3 and TRBJ2-1, with no clear D. CDR3 size: 15 residues. Trimming pared 5 bases from V and 0 bases from J, leaving 11 bases between. Germline V gene data show CDR1 as SGHTA and CDR2 as FQGTGA. Here the CDR3 reads CASSPDRSSYNEQFF. The CDR3 nucleotides read TGTGCCAGCAGCCCTGATAGAAGCTCCTACAATGAGCAGTTCTTC.

This rearrangement joins TRBV19 to TRBJ1-3; 8 bases are a match to TRBD1. CDR1 is LNHDA, CDR2 SQIVND, per germline (reference sequence). The V gene end was trimmed by 5 bases and the J gene end by 4 bases; junction bases not matched to a gene: 7. The CDR3 is 15 residues long. This CDR3 is CASSPRDRNGNTIYF. CDR3 coding DNA: TGTGCCAGTAGTCCAAGGGACAGGAACGGAAACACCATATATTTT.

The chain employs TRBV2 and TRBJ2-4; 10 positions match TRBD2. This CDR3 contains 18 residues. The J segment lost 0 bases and the V segment lost 2 bases, leaving 7 bases of the junction unmatched. CDR1 SNHLY and CDR2 FYNNEI come from the germline V gene. The CDR3 loop reads CASSEPAGGTLAKNIQYF. In nucleotides, the CDR3 is TGTGCCAGCAGTGAACCAGCGGGGGGGACTTTAGCCAAAAACATTCAGTACTTC.

The genes are TRBV5-1 and TRBJ2-1; TRBD1 matches at 9 bases. Germline V gene sequence: CDR1 SGHRS, CDR2 YFSETQ. The V gene end was trimmed by 6 bases and the J gene end by 6 bases; junction bases not matched to a gene: 22. There are 19 residues in the CDR3. This chain's CDR3 is CASTITGTGLFHLGNEQFF. The DNA for the CDR3 is TGCGCCAGCACAATTACCGGGACAGGGTTGTTCCATTTGGGCAATGAGCAGTTCTTC.

The rearrangement links TRBV6-5 to TRBJ2-7; D remains unclear. Trimming removed 2 bases from V and 2 bases from J, with 7 bases in between. Germline CDR1 and CDR2: MNHEY and SVGAGI. The CDR3 runs 13 residues. The CDR3 region has the DNA TGTGCCAGCAGTTACCTCGACACCTACGAGCAGTACTTC. Its protein product is CASSYLDTYEQYF.

V usage is TRBV19 and J usage is TRBJ1-4; TRBD1 matches at 7 bases. This CDR3 has 15 amino acids. The germline V gene encodes CDR1 LNHDA and CDR2 SQIVND (reference sequence). After removal of 5 bases from V and 5 bases from J, the junction contained 8 bases not matched to a gene. CDR3 region: CASSSDRARNEKLFF. DNA for the CDR3: TGTGCCAGTAGTTCCGACAGGGCAAGGAATGAAAAACTGTTTTTT.

The V call is TRBV7-9, the J call TRBJ1-1; the D gene is possibly TRBD1 (5 bases). The CDR3 totals 14 residues. V was pared by 5 bases and J by 4 bases, with 14 bases between. The germline V gene has CDR1 SEHNR and CDR2 FQNEAQ (reference sequence). CDR3 in amino acids: CASSRGTDFTEAFF. CDR3 coding DNA: TGTGCCAGCAGCCGGGGGACCGACTTCACTGAAGCTTTCTTT.

The rearrangement links TRBV30 to TRBJ2-2, with 7 positions matching TRBD1. The CDR3 is 14 amino acids. V was clipped by 3 bases and J by 3 bases; unmatched bases: 4. Germline CDR1 GTSNPN, CDR2 SVGIG (reference sequence). CDR3 DNA sequence: TGTGCCTGGAGGGCAGACAGGGACACCGGGGAGCTGTTTTTT. It encodes CAWRADRDTGELFF.

The rearrangement uses TRBV11-3 and TRBJ2-3; TRBD2 agrees at 8 bases. CDR1 is SGHNT and CDR2 is YENEEA in the germline V gene. The CDR3 runs 16 residues. V dropped 5 bases and J dropped 1; count of bases not matched to a gene: 8. The CDR3 DNA is TGTGCCAGCAGCCTCGGGGGGGGGTCTCGCACAGATACGCAGTATTTT. Its protein is CASSLGGGSRTDTQYF.

The chain links TRBV2 to TRBJ2-5; the match to TRBD1 covers 7 bases. Germline V gives CDR1 SNHLY, CDR2 FYNNEI. The J segment lost 1 base and the V segment lost 5 bases, leaving 4 bases of the junction unmatched. The CDR3 length is 14 residues. The CDR3: CASSNTGVQETQYF. The DNA for the CDR3 is TGTGCCAGCAGTAATACAGGGGTCCAAGAGACCCAGTACTTC. The full variable domain, in which reference TRBV2 and TRBJ2-5 provide the parts outside the CDR3, is EPEVTQTPSHQVTQMGQEVILRCVPISNHLYFYWYRQILGQKVEFLVSFYNNEISEKSEIFDDQFSVERPDGSNFTLKIRSTKLEDSAMYFCASSNTGVQETQYFGPGTRLLVL.

V is TRBV5-1 and J is TRBJ2-1, with 14 positions matching TRBD2. CDR3 length equals 15 residues. Per germline, CDR1 SGHRS and CDR2 YFSETQ. J lost 6 bases, V lost 4 bases, and 3 bases had no gene match. The CDR3, as DNA: TGCGCCAGCAGCGAGGGACTAGCGGGAGTCAATGAGCAGTTCTTC. Residues: CASSEGLAGVNEQFF.

This chain links TRBV5-5 with TRBJ1-2; weak D call: TRBD1 (6 bases). The CDR3 consists of 15 residues. V shed 0 bases and J shed 8 bases, with 17 bases lying between them. Germline V gives CDR1 SGHKS, CDR2 YYEKEE (reference sequence). The CDR3 DNA is TGTGCCAGCAGCTTGGGAAGGCAGGGGAAGGGAGGCTACACCTTC. Residues: CASSLGRQGKGGYTF.

The genes are TRBV27 and TRBJ2-3, with D possibly matching TRBD1 (6 bases). Germline CDR1 MNHEY, CDR2 SMNVEV (reference sequence). This CDR3 comprises 14 residues. Trimming cost V 3 bases and J 0 bases, with 7 bases left between them. In DNA form, the CDR3 reads TGTGCCAGCAGTTTGGACAGAAGCACAGATACGCAGTATTTT. Its protein is CASSLDRSTDTQYF.

The chain recombines TRBV6-1 with TRBJ1-5, with 7 bases that match TRBD1. The CDR3 has 15 residues. J gave up 2 bases and V 8 bases, and 9 bases lay outside the gene matches. CDR1 is MNHNS and CDR2 is SASEGT in the germline V gene. The CDR3 here is CASGRDSRRNQPQHF. The CDR3 coding sequence is TGTGCCAGCGGGCGGGACAGCCGTCGCAATCAGCCCCAGCATTTT.

The chain is built from TRBV2 and TRBJ1-2, with no clear D. Germline-derived CDR1 and CDR2 are SNHLY and FYNNEI. This CDR3 region has 13 residues. With 3 bases removed from V and 7 bases from J, the gap between germline ends came to 12 bases. The CDR3 here is CASSDVKVAGYTF. In DNA form, the CDR3 reads TGTGCCAGCAGTGACGTTAAGGTGGCTGGCTACACCTTC.

This chain connects TRBV6-5 to TRBJ2-5; D call uncertain. The germline CDR1 and CDR2 sequences are MNHEY and SVGAGI. This CDR3 is 15 amino acids long. The V and J ends lost 8 bases and 1 base respectively, with 17 bases between them. The CDR3 region has the DNA TGTGCCAGCTCGACCTCGGACCCGCTCCAAGAGACCCAGTACTTC. The encoded protein is CASSTSDPLQETQYF.

The chain is built from TRBV7-3 and TRBJ2-1; 9 bases are a match to TRBD1. Trimming removed 5 bases from V and 3 bases from J; junction bases left unmatched: 2. Germline V gene lookup returns CDR1 SGHTA and CDR2 FQGTGA. The CDR3 is 14 residues long. The chain's CDR3 is CASSRTGVYNEQFF. CDR3 in DNA: TGTGCCAGCAGCCGGACAGGGGTCTACAATGAGCAGTTCTTC.

This chain links TRBV27 with TRBJ2-7; the D gene is possibly TRBD1 (5 bases). Germline CDR1 reads MNHEY; CDR2 reads SMNVEV (reference sequence). The V end lost 5 bases, the J end lost 1 base, and 12 bases lay between the germline ends. The CDR3 is 14 residues long. The CDR3 here is CASSTGLLSYEQYF. As DNA, the CDR3 is TGTGCCAGCAGTACAGGTTTGTTATCCTACGAGCAGTACTTC.

Only a few counts were recorded for this clone. The chain carries TRBV18 and TRBJ1-6, with a weak D call TRBD1 (6 bases). Germline V CDR1 and CDR2: KGHSH, LQKENI. Between the trimmed V and J ends, which lost 4 bases and 7 bases, there was a span of 17 bases. CDR3 length: 16 amino acids. The CDR3 DNA reads as TGTGCCAGCTCACGTCGGCCTGGACAGAGAAATTCACCCCTCCACTTT. Protein sequence: CASSRRPGQRNSPLHF. The whole variable domain, filled in from reference TRBV18 and TRBJ1-6, reads NAGVMQNPRHLVRRRGQEARLRCSPMKGHSHVYWYRQLPEEGLKFMVYLQKENIIDESGMPKERFSAEFPKEGPSILRIQQVVRGDSAAYFCASSRRPGQRNSPLHFGNGTRLTVT.

The chain uses TRBV6-1 and TRBJ2-1, with 8 positions matching TRBD2. Germline CDR1 MNHNS, CDR2 SASEGT. V was pared by 7 bases and J by 8 bases, with 19 bases of the junction left unmatched. The CDR3 extends over 17 amino acids. The CDR3 is CASIEGLAGSLVDEQFF. The CDR3 coding sequence is TGTGCCAGCATTGAGGGGCTAGCGGGCTCGTTGGTGGATGAGCAGTTCTTC.

The chain carries TRBV5-1 and TRBJ2-7; 10 bases are a match to TRBD2. The CDR3 is 14 amino acids. J was trimmed by 6 bases and V by 2 bases; bases with no gene match: 5. Germline V lookup: CDR1 SGHRS, CDR2 YFSETQ. The DNA of the CDR3 is TGCGCCAGCAGCTTCGGAGCGGGAGGGACCGAGCAGTACTTC. As protein: CASSFGAGGTEQYF.

The gene calls are TRBV15 and TRBJ2-1; 8 nucleotides match TRBD2. The CDR3 length is 14 residues. Germline trimming cut 0 bases from V and 13 bases from J; bases unmatched to any gene: 8. Germline CDR1 reads LNHNV; CDR2 reads YYDKDF (reference sequence). This chain's CDR3 is CATSRDRSGRTQFF. The CDR3 bases are TGTGCCACCAGCAGAGATCGGAGCGGGAGAACTCAGTTCTTC.

The chain recombines TRBV5-4 with TRBJ1-2; 11 bases are a match to TRBD1. CDR1 is SGHNT, CDR2 YYREEE, per germline (reference sequence). This CDR3 spans 15 amino acids. Germline trimming cut 4 bases from V and 13 bases from J; bases unmatched to any gene: 15. The CDR3 bases are TGTGCCAGCAGCCCACTTGCCGGGACAGGGGGACCGGGCACCTTC. It specifies CASSPLAGTGGPGTF.

This chain uses TRBV6-5 with TRBJ2-3; perhaps TRBD1 as D (6 bases). Germline CDR1 reads MNHEY; CDR2 reads SVGAGI. V lost 4 bases and J lost 4, with 18 bases in between. The CDR3 consists of 16 residues. For the CDR3, the DNA is TGTGCCAGCAGTTCTCGATTGACAGGAGGTTCAGATACGCAGTATTTT. Translating gives CASSSRLTGGSDTQYF.

The rearrangement joins TRBV30 to TRBJ1-1; 7 bases are shared with TRBD1. V shed 3 bases and J 4 bases; nucleotides not matched to a gene: 8. CDR1 and CDR2 from the germline V gene are GTSNPN and SVGIG (reference sequence). The length of the CDR3 is 14 residues. The DNA for the CDR3 is TGTGCCTGGAGGGAGGGGGCGAGTACCACTGAAGCTTTCTTT. As protein: CAWREGASTTEAFF.

The chain employs TRBV5-1 and TRBJ2-1, with TRBD2 matching over 9 bases. CDR3 size: 15 residues. V was pared by 3 bases and J by 4 bases, with 5 bases of the junction left unmatched. Germline CDR1 SGHRS, CDR2 YFSETQ. This CDR3 is CASSSGGGAYNEQFF. CDR3 nucleotides: TGCGCCAGCAGCTCGGGCGGGGGGGCGTACAATGAGCAGTTCTTC.

This sequence joins TRBV18 and TRBJ1-6, with 7 bases identical to TRBD1. The J segment lost 12 bases and the V segment lost 1 base, leaving 12 bases of the junction unmatched. The germline CDR1 and CDR2 sequences are KGHSH and LQKENI. This CDR3 is built from 16 residues. CDR3 DNA sequence: TGTGCCAGCTCACCACTCGGACAGGTAGACCGGGAACCCCTCCACTTT. As protein: CASSPLGQVDREPLHF.

The chain carries TRBV7-9 and TRBJ2-1; tentatively, D is TRBD2 (6 bases). V was pared by 6 bases and J by 8 bases, with 11 bases between. The CDR3 extends over 12 amino acids. Germline CDR1 and CDR2: SEHNR and FQNEAQ (reference sequence). The CDR3 spells CASSHSGDEQFF. The CDR3 bases are TGTGCCAGCAGTCACTCGGGGGATGAGCAGTTCTTC.

V and J are TRBV5-1 and TRBJ2-2; D might be TRBD2 (5 bases). Germline V gene sequence: CDR1 SGHRS, CDR2 YFSETQ. The CDR3 runs 14 residues. V was shortened by 5 bases and J by 5 bases, with 13 bases between the two germline ends. DNA for the CDR3: TGCGCCAGCAGGGGAGCAGGATCGACCGGGGAGCTGTTTTTT. Translation gives CASRGAGSTGELFF. Variable domain in full (rest from reference TRBV5-1 and TRBJ2-2): KAGVTQTPRYLIKTRGQQVTLSCSPISGHRSVSWYQQTPGQGLQFLFEYFSETQRNKGNFPGRFSGRQFSNSRSEMNVSTLELGDSALYLCASRGAGSTGELFFGEGSRLTVL.

V usage is TRBV2 and J usage is TRBJ2-1, with TRBD2 matching 10 bases. With 5 bases clipped from V and 2 bases from J, the junction kept 3 bases outside the gene matches. The CDR3 sequence is 15 residues long. Germline V lookup: CDR1 SNHLY, CDR2 FYNNEI. The CDR3 sequence: CASSFSGGAYNEQFF. The CDR3 DNA follows: TGTGCCAGCAGTTTCAGCGGGGGGGCCTACAATGAGCAGTTCTTC.